This T cell receptor (beta chain) was sequenced in a study of cytomegalovirus exposure and HLA in healthy donors. Study as a whole: An early release of data contained about 85 million unique TCRs, which came from HLA-typed donors.

This CDR3 contains 17 residues. CDR1 KGHSH and CDR2 LQKENI come from the germline V gene. V was trimmed by 0 bases and J by 3 bases, leaving 14 bases between them. A multiplex PCR was run with 60 Vbeta primers and 13 Jbeta primers. Assay: immunoSEQ multiplex PCR; the TCRdb copy retains only in-frame clones and omits some. The table records 180,000 or so clones, 70% to 80% of them present only once. This clone was counted a few times. The sample taken for sequencing was PBMCs. The origin of this receptor is a woman aged 25 to 39 in good health and CMV-seropositive. The chain joins TRBV18 to TRBJ2-2; perhaps TRBD1 as D (6 bases). The CDR3 reads CASSPPVAGADTGELFF. CDR3 DNA: TGTGCCAGCTCACCACCAGTTGCAGGGGCTGACACCGGGGAGCTGTTTTTT.